These 21 T cell receptor beta chains originate from one sample sequenced in a study of T cell responses to AZD1222 COVID-19 vaccine. The protocol was immunoSEQ multiplex PCR, while the TCRdb copy is restricted to in-frame clones and leaves out a portion. The sample shows around 170,000 clones, roughly 90% of them seen only once. The sequences come from peripheral blood, collected on day 0 of AZD1222 vaccination. The receptor source for this set is an adult in good health.

The rearrangement joins TRBV11-2 to TRBJ2-1, with 11 nucleotides matching TRBD2. Trimming cost V 4 bases and J 8 bases; bases outside gene matches: 7. The CDR3 runs to 15 residues. Germline loops: CDR1 SGHAT, CDR2 FQNNGV. CDR3 sequence (DNA): TGTGCCAGCAGCTACCGGACTAGCGGGTTGGATGAGCAGTTCTTC. Its protein is CASSYRTSGLDEQFF.

The chain uses TRBV5-1 and TRBJ2-7; D gene uncertain. The CDR3 consists of 14 residues. Germline values: CDR1 SGHRS, CDR2 YFSETQ. The germline V and J ends were trimmed by 1 base and 1 base, with 9 bases remaining between them. The CDR3 reads CASSLRHRSYEQYF. CDR3 DNA sequence: TGCGCCAGCAGCTTGCGACACCGATCCTACGAGCAGTACTTC.

The chain is built from TRBV2 and TRBJ2-3, with TRBD2 matching over 7 bases. The junction had 11 bases not matched to a gene; V was cut back by 4 bases and J by 4 bases. Looked up from germline, CDR1 is SNHLY and CDR2 is FYNNEI. The CDR3 totals 16 residues. CDR3 bases: TGTGCCAGCAGTGGAACCGGGACTAAGCTTGCAGATACGCAGTATTTT. It translates to CASSGTGTKLADTQYF.

The chain couples TRBV28 to TRBJ1-1; D is undetermined. Trimming took 1 base from V and 1 from J, leaving 4 bases between them. The germline CDR1 and CDR2 sequences are MDHEN and SYDVKM. The CDR3 consists of 13 residues. CDR3 in DNA: TGTGCCAGCAGTTTATTATCGAACACTGAAGCTTTCTTT. Translation gives CASSLLSNTEAFF.

The DNA for the CDR3 is TGCAGCGTTGGGCAAGTGACGAGGACCCGAGGTGAAGCTTTCTTT. Translation gives CSVGQVTRTRGEAFF. This chain joins TRBV29-1 and TRBJ1-1, with D hard to call. This CDR3 comprises 15 residues. V lost 4 bases, J lost 7 bases, and 22 bases lay in between. Germline-derived CDR1 and CDR2 are SQVTM and ANQGSEA.

The rearrangement joins TRBV11-2 to TRBJ2-1, with D possibly TRBD1 on 6 matching bases. V lost 5 bases to trimming and J lost 8 bases, with 10 bases between them. The CDR3 contains 12 residues. The germline V gene has CDR1 SGHAT and CDR2 FQNNGV. CDR3 protein: CASSARGYEQFF. DNA for the CDR3: TGTGCCAGCAGCGCCAGGGGATATGAGCAGTTCTTC.

The chain recombines TRBV18 with TRBJ2-2, with D unclear. The CDR3 sequence is 16 residues long. Trimming pared 0 bases from V and 0 bases from J, leaving 8 bases between. Germline CDR1 and CDR2: KGHSH and LQKENI. The CDR3 loop is CASSPPLVPNTGELFF. The DNA for the CDR3 is TGTGCCAGCTCACCACCGCTGGTTCCGAACACCGGGGAGCTGTTTTTT.

The V call is TRBV5-1, the J call TRBJ2-7, with 9 nucleotides matching TRBD1. This CDR3 has 15 amino acids. Trimming removed 3 bases from V and 3 bases from J; junction bases left unmatched: 7. Germline V lookup: CDR1 SGHRS, CDR2 YFSETQ. The CDR3 here is CASSSSGTGLYEQYF. CDR3 DNA: TGCGCCAGCAGCTCTTCCGGGACAGGGCTCTACGAGCAGTACTTC.

The sample holds one count of this clone. CDR3 DNA: TGTGCCAGCAGTTGGACAGGGGGCAATTCACCCCTCCACTTT. It specifies CASSWTGGNSPLHF. The rearrangement links TRBV27 to TRBJ1-6, with TRBD1 identical over 11 bases. Germline V gene data show CDR1 as MNHEY and CDR2 as SMNVEV (reference sequence). V shed 4 bases, J shed 7 bases, and the junction held 0 bases outside the gene matches. This CDR3 spans 14 amino acids.

The DNA for the CDR3 is TGCGCCAGCAGTGAGTCCGGAGGCCTCACAGATACGCAGTATTTT. This codes for CASSESGGLTDTQYF. V gene TRBV10-2 combines with J gene TRBJ2-3; D may be TRBD2 (5 bases). Germline assignment: CDR1 WSHSY and CDR2 SAAADI. Trimming left V 0 bases short and J 2 bases short, with 9 bases between. The CDR3 loop spans 15 amino acids.

In its sample, this clone was seen a few times. The chain links TRBV7-2 to TRBJ2-3; unclear D gene. The CDR3 is 15 amino acids. V gave up 5 bases and J gave up 4 bases, with 16 bases separating them. CDR1 and CDR2 from the germline V gene are SGHTA and FQGNSA. The CDR3 region has the DNA TGTGCCAGCAGCGGTACTACGAGCAGCTCAGATACGCAGTATTTT. Translating it yields CASSGTTSSSDTQYF.

Concerning this clone: Other DNA sequences in the same sample also yield this CDR3. The gene calls are TRBV11-1 and TRBJ2-7, with TRBD1 matching over 9 bases. V lost 1 base and J lost 2; bases outside the gene matches: 0. The length of the CDR3 is 14 residues. CDR1 SGHAT and CDR2 FQDESV come from the germline V gene (reference sequence). Written as DNA, the CDR3 is TGTGCCAGCAGCTTAGGGACAGGGGCCTACGAGCAGTACTTC. Translated: CASSLGTGAYEQYF.

This clone was detected once. The CDR3 region is CASSPGNTEAFF. The CDR3, as DNA: TGCGCCAGCAGTCCAGGGAACACTGAAGCTTTCTTT. J is TRBJ1-1 and V is TRBV5-1, with D uncertain. In germline, CDR1 is SGHRS, CDR2 YFSETQ. The CDR3 spans 12 residues. Trimming removed 5 bases from V and 1 base from J, with 6 bases in between. Supplemented by reference TRBV5-1 and TRBJ1-1, the full variable domain reads KAGVTQTPRYLIKTRGQQVTLSCSPISGHRSVSWYQQTPGQGLQFLFEYFSETQRNKGNFPGRFSGRQFSNSRSEMNVSTLELGDSALYLCASSPGNTEAFFGQGTRLTVV.

V and J are TRBV7-6 and TRBJ2-5; D is possibly TRBD1 or TRBD2 (5 bases each). The germline CDR1 and CDR2 sequences are SGHVS and FNYEAQ. Trimming shortened V by 0 bases and J by 2 bases, and 13 bases separated the two germline ends. CDR3 length: 16 amino acids. CDR3 bases: TGTGCCAGCAGCTTAGCGGGGGTTCTATCACAAGAGACCCAGTACTTC. It codes for CASSLAGVLSQETQYF.

This clone was recorded a few times. The chain recombines TRBV7-9 with TRBJ1-1; TRBD1 might be the D (6 bases). V lost 7 bases and J 4 bases, leaving 22 bases between the germline ends. This CDR3 region has 16 residues. Germline V gene data show CDR1 as SEHNR and CDR2 as FQNEAQ (reference sequence). Here the CDR3 reads CASKPRYGGAGTEAFF. DNA for the CDR3: TGTGCCAGCAAACCCAGGTATGGGGGGGCCGGCACTGAAGCTTTCTTT.

The chain links TRBV27 to TRBJ2-7; D ambiguous. The germline V gene has CDR1 MNHEY and CDR2 SMNVEV (reference sequence). The V and J ends lost 5 bases and 0 bases respectively, with 8 bases between them. This CDR3 has 13 amino acids. CDR3 sequence (DNA): TGTGCCAGCAGTGTCCCAGGCTCCTACGAGCAGTACTTC. Its protein is CASSVPGSYEQYF.

The CDR3 here is CASSLDRVTEAFF. In nucleotides, the CDR3 is TGTGCCAGCAGCCTGGACAGGGTCACTGAAGCTTTCTTT. V usage is TRBV4-2 and J usage is TRBJ1-1, with TRBD1 matching over 8 bases. The V segment lost 4 bases and the J segment 4 bases; nucleotides outside the gene matches: 2. Looked up from germline, CDR1 is LGHNA and CDR2 is YNFKEQ. The CDR3 extends over 13 amino acids.

V gene TRBV3-1 (or the pseudogene TRBV3-2) combines with J gene TRBJ1-6; no reliable D call. Germline-derived CDR1 and CDR2 are LGHDT and YNNKEL (reference sequence). V dropped 3 bases and J dropped 3 bases, with 9 bases sitting between them. There are 15 residues in the CDR3. The CDR3 sequence is CASSQGSHYNSPLHF. CDR3 DNA sequence: TGTGCCAGCAGCCAGGGGTCGCACTATAATTCACCCCTCCACTTT.

The J gene is TRBJ1-1, the V gene TRBV27; D may be TRBD1 (6 bases). Germline V gene data show CDR1 as MNHEY and CDR2 as SMNVEV (reference sequence). V shed 7 bases and J shed 1 base, with 16 bases lying between them. CDR3 length equals 15 residues. The CDR3 DNA reads TGTGCCAGCAATACCCGGGGGGGCGAGAACACTGAAGCTTTCTTT. Amino acid sequence: CASNTRGGENTEAFF.

The DNA of the CDR3 is TGTGCCAGCAGCTCGGGACTAGCGTCCGGCAATGAGCAGTTCTTC. Encoded protein: CASSSGLASGNEQFF. The rearrangement uses TRBV11-2 and TRBJ2-1; the match to TRBD2 covers 10 bases. V shed 4 bases and J 6 bases; nucleotides not matched to a gene: 6. The CDR3 extends over 15 amino acids. Germline assignment: CDR1 SGHAT and CDR2 FQNNGV.

V gene TRBV10-3 combines with J gene TRBJ1-1; possibly TRBD1 for D (6 bases). Germline values: CDR1 ENHRY, CDR2 SYGVKD. V dropped 1 base and J dropped 1 base, with 16 bases sitting between them. This CDR3 is built from 17 residues. The CDR3: CAISELMGGGQNTEAFF. Here the CDR3 DNA reads TGTGCCATCAGTGAGTTGATGGGCGGGGGACAGAACACTGAAGCTTTCTTT.